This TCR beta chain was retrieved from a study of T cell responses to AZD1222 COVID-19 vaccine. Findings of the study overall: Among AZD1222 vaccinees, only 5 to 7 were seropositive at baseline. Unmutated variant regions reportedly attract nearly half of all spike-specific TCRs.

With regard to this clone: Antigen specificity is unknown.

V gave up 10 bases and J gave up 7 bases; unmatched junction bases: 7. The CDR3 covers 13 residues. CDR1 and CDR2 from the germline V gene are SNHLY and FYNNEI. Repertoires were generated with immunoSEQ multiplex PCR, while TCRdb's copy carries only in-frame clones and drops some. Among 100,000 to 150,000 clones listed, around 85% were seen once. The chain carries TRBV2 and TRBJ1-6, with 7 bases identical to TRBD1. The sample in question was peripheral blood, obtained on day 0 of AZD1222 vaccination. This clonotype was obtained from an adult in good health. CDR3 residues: CAMGTALNSPLHF. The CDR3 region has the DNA TGTGCCATGGGGACAGCACTCAATTCACCCCTCCACTTT. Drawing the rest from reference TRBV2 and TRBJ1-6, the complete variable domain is EPEVTQTPSHQVTQMGQEVILRCVPISNHLYFYWYRQILGQKVEFLVSFYNNEISEKSEIFDDQFSVERPDGSNFTLKIRSTKLEDSAMYFCAMGTALNSPLHFGNGTRLTVT.